This TCR beta chain was sequenced for a study of OX40 agonist ivuxolimab in advanced cancers. At the level of the study: As their treatment, patients were administered ivuxolimab, an agonistic anti-OX40 (CD134) antibody. General study results and limits: Within 6 weeks, CD4+ and CD8+ blood T cells expanded clonally at 0.1 to 3.0 mg/kg.

No patient had autoimmune disease or received systemic immunosuppression. A remark on this clone: What it recognizes is unknown.

Repertoires were generated with immunoSEQ multiplex PCR, while TCRdb's copy carries only in-frame clones and drops some. The sample records around 64,000 clones, 70% to 90% being singletons. The CDR3 has 15 residues. V was clipped by 1 base and J by 3 bases, with 12 bases between them. CDR1 and CDR2 from the germline V gene are SGHTA and FQGNSA. The chain links TRBV7-2 to TRBJ1-2; D perhaps matches TRBD1 (6 bases). This TCR was recovered from an adult with an advanced solid tumor such as melanoma, head and neck, liver or kidney cancer. The material was CD4+ or CD8+ T cells sorted from blood, obtained in a trial of the OX40 agonist ivuxolimab. CDR3 amino acids: CASSLDRDLYYGYTF. The CDR3 nucleotides are TGTGCCAGCAGCTTAGACAGGGATCTATACTATGGCTACACCTTC. The full variable domain, rest sourced from reference TRBV7-2 and TRBJ1-2, is GAGVSQSPSNKVTEKGKDVELRCDPISGHTALYWYRQSLGQGLEFLIYFQGNSAPDKSGLPSDRFSAERTGGSVSTLTIQRTQQEDSAVYLCASSLDRDLYYGYTFGSGTRLTVV.